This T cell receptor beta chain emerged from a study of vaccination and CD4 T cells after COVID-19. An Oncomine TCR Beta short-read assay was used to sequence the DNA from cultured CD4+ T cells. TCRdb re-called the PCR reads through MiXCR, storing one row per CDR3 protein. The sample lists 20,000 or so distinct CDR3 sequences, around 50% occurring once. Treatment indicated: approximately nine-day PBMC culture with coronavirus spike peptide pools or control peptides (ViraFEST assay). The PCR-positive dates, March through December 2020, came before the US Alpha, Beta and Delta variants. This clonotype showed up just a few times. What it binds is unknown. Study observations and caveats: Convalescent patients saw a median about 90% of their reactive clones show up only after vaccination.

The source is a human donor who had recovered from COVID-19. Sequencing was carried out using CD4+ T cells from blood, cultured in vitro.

CDR3 coding DNA: TGTGCCAGTACCAACAGGGCAGGAGACGGTCAGCCCCAGCATTTT. It is translated as CASTNRAGDGQPQHF. The V gene is TRBV19, the J gene TRBJ1-5, with D perhaps TRBD1 (6 bases). This CDR3 comprises 15 residues. Trimming left V 7 bases short and J 6 bases short, with 19 bases between. The germline V gene encodes CDR1 LNHDA and CDR2 SQIVND (reference sequence).